The 15 T cell receptor beta chains reported below all come from one sample, sequenced in a study of T cells in Graves' hyperthyroidism and ophthalmopathy (dated by TCRdb to the late 2010s). Receptor libraries were prepared by multiplex PCR. The sequencer listed for this sample is Illumina HiSeq 2000. TCR beta CDR3 regions were amplified from RNA transcripts. The first round of RT-PCR for the TCR CDR3 was performed with the HTBI primer set and the Qiagen OneStep RT-PCR kit. Using fastp at Q25 and MiXCR, TCRdb reprocessed the public reads and kept productive beta chains. Under each unique CDR3 protein, matching rows form one entry showing the most common genes and DNA. The sample includes approximately 630,000 distinct CDR3 sequences, with roughly 15% observed a single time. About 3.8% of the sample goes to the ten largest clones. Sequenced sample: blood. The receptors were sampled from a woman between 25 and 40 years old with Graves' hyperthyroidism.

Note on this clonotype: One end of the junction varies from germline; a read error may be responsible. Here the CDR3 DNA reads TGTGTCAGCAGCCACCACACGACTGGGGGAGGCGGCTACACCTTC. It encodes CVSSHHTTGGGGYTF. The V and J genes are TRBV16 and TRBJ1-2, with D possibly matching TRBD1 (5 bases). Germline CDR1 and CDR2: KGHSY and FQNENV. The CDR3 length is 15 residues. Together with reference TRBV16 and TRBJ1-2, the CDR3 gives the full variable domain: GEEVAQTPKHLVRGEGQKAKLYCAPIKGHSYVFWYQQVLKNEFKFLISFQNENVFDETGMPKERFSAKCLPNSPCSLEIQATKLEDSAVYFCVSSHHTTGGGGYTFGSGTRLTVV.

This clonotype was counted ten times or more. The chain links TRBV5-1 to TRBJ2-2, with TRBD2 matching 11 bases. The CDR3 has 17 residues. Trimming removed 4 bases from V and 0 bases from J; junction bases left unmatched: 5. The germline gives CDR1 SGHRS, CDR2 YFSETQ. The CDR3 region is CASSPGTSGSNTGELFF. For the CDR3, the DNA is TGCGCCAGCAGCCCCGGGACTAGCGGATCGAACACCGGGGAGCTGTTTTTT.

The rearrangement links TRBV5-4 to TRBJ1-4; TRBD1 is a possible D gene (6 bases). The CDR3 loop spans 15 amino acids. The germline V gene has CDR1 SGHNT and CDR2 YYREEE (reference sequence). V was shortened by 5 bases and J by 6 bases, with 17 bases between the two germline ends. The CDR3 DNA reads TGTGCCAGCAGTTCCCCGGGACAAGAGGATGAAAAACTGTTTTTT. Protein: CASSSPGQEDEKLFF.

Many counts were recorded for this clonotype. This chain uses TRBV3-1 with TRBJ2-3; 8 bases agree with TRBD1. There are 16 residues in the CDR3. V lost 6 bases and J lost 3; bases outside the gene matches: 11. The germline V gene has CDR1 LGHDT and CDR2 YNNKEL (reference sequence). CDR3 amino acids: CASSRRGQGLTDTQYF. The CDR3 nucleotides are TGTGCCAGCAGTCGACGTGGACAGGGTTTGACAGATACGCAGTATTTT.

As to this clonotype: A single base separates this from a much larger clone, so it may be a read error. This rearrangement joins TRBV20-1 to TRBJ2-5; either TRBD1 or TRBD2 may supply D (5 bases each). Germline V CDR1 and CDR2: DFQATT, SNEGSKA (reference sequence). The CDR3 sequence is 13 residues long. CDR3 nucleotides: TGCAGTGCTAGATGGGGGAACCAAGAGACCCAGTGCTTC. This translates into CSARWGNQETQCF.

The chain uses TRBV29-1 and TRBJ2-2, with D possibly matching TRBD2 (5 bases). V lost 6 bases to trimming and J lost 5 bases, with 10 bases between them. This CDR3 region has 12 residues. Germline values: CDR1 SQVTM, CDR2 ANQGSEA. DNA of the CDR3: TGCAGCGTCGGACTTAATACCGGGGAGCTGTTTTTT. It translates to CSVGLNTGELFF.

This clonotype was picked up many times. The chain carries TRBV28 and TRBJ1-1; D perhaps matches TRBD1 (6 bases). The CDR3 is 15 residues long. Germline CDR1 reads MDHEN; CDR2 reads SYDVKM. V was trimmed by 9 bases and J by 0 bases, leaving 17 bases between them. The CDR3 loop is CASTDGQILNTEAFF. CDR3 coding DNA: TGTGCCAGTACGGACGGACAGATCTTGAACACTGAAGCTTTCTTT.

This clonotype has a count of ten or more. In DNA, the CDR3 is TGCGCCAGCAGCTTGCCGGACACCGGGGAGCTGTTTTTT. Its protein is CASSLPDTGELFF. The chain carries TRBV5-1 and TRBJ2-2; D gene unclear. The length of the CDR3 is 13 residues. Trimming removed 1 base from V and 3 bases from J, with 4 bases in between. The V gene's germline CDR1 is SGHRS and CDR2 YFSETQ.

This clonotype was seen more than once but under ten times. The chain employs TRBV15 and TRBJ2-1; 12 bases map to TRBD2. Germline V gene data show CDR1 as LNHNV and CDR2 as YYDKDF (reference sequence). The CDR3 spans 16 residues. V shed 5 bases, J shed 2 bases, and the junction held 4 bases outside the gene matches. CDR3 coding DNA: TGTGCCACCAGCTCCCGGACTAGCGGGGCCTACAATGAGCAGTTCTTC. Translated, it gives CATSSRTSGAYNEQFF.

The J gene is TRBJ2-1, the V gene TRBV20-1, with TRBD2 matching 10 bases. Germline V gives CDR1 DFQATT, CDR2 SNEGSKA (reference sequence). The CDR3 sequence is 17 residues long. Losses at the gene ends were 5 bases for V and 1 base for J; bases not matched to a gene: 11. Written as DNA, the CDR3 is TGCAGTGCTTCGAATCCCCTGACTAGCGGGTCCTACAATGAGCAGTTCTTC. Its translation: CSASNPLTSGSYNEQFF.

This clonotype was detected a few times. The chain carries TRBV9 and TRBJ2-3, with 12 nucleotides matching TRBD1. The CDR3 spans 15 residues. The trim removed 4 bases at V and 6 bases at J, leaving 6 bases unmatched. In germline, CDR1 is SGDLS, CDR2 YYNGEE. The CDR3 loop is CASSPGTGGLDTQYF. DNA of the CDR3: TGTGCCAGCAGCCCAGGGACAGGGGGCTTGGATACGCAGTATTTT. Filled out from reference TRBV9 and TRBJ2-3, the complete variable domain reads DSGVTQTPKHLITATGQRVTLRCSPRSGDLSVYWYQQSLDQGLQFLIQYYNGEERAKGNILERFSAQQFPDLHSELNLSSLELGDSALYFCASSPGTGGLDTQYFGPGTRLTVL.

In this sample, this clonotype turned up a few times. The V call is TRBV24-1, the J call TRBJ2-5; D remains unclear. This CDR3 comprises 11 residues. Looked up from germline, CDR1 is KGHDR and CDR2 is SFDVKD. V gave up 5 bases and J gave up 5 bases, with 5 bases separating them. In nucleotides, the CDR3 is TGTGCCACCAGTGTGGGGGAGACCCAGTACTTC. Amino acids: CATSVGETQYF.

Ten or more counts support this clonotype. The rearrangement joins TRBV2 to TRBJ2-7, with 8 positions matching TRBD2. Losses at the gene ends were 4 bases for V and 3 bases for J; bases not matched to a gene: 5. The CDR3 has 14 amino acids. CDR1 is SNHLY, CDR2 FYNNEI, per germline. CDR3 in amino acids: CASSVLAGHYEQYF. For the CDR3, the DNA is TGTGCCAGCAGTGTTTTAGCGGGGCACTACGAGCAGTACTTC.

This clonotype has at least ten counts. The genes are TRBV11-2 and TRBJ1-6, with TRBD1 matching over 9 bases. The ends lost 7 bases at V and 1 base at J; junction bases unmatched: 11. The CDR3 is 18 residues long. In germline, CDR1 is SGHAT, CDR2 FQNNGV. In nucleotides, the CDR3 is TGTGCCAGCACTCTGGGACAGGGAGGCAGTTCCTATAATTCACCCCTCCACTTT. The encoded protein is CASTLGQGGSSYNSPLHF.

This clonotype was seen a few times. The V and J genes are TRBV28 and TRBJ1-5; 7 bases align to TRBD1. The germline V gene has CDR1 MDHEN and CDR2 SYDVKM. V lost 2 bases, J lost 9 bases, and 10 bases stayed unmatched. The CDR3 is 15 residues long. CDR3 nucleotides: TGTGCCAGCAGTTTAGGTGGGACAGTACCCGGGCCCCAGCATTTT. It is translated as CASSLGGTVPGPQHF.